The 17 T cell receptor beta chains presented below share a single source sample, sequenced in a study of blood T cell repertoires in COVID-19. Sequencing was performed with immunoSEQ multiplex PCR; in TCRdb, only in-frame clones are kept and a portion is missing. The top ten clones hold over 4% of a sample with around 300,000 clones, around 87% of them seen once. Sequencing was done on a sample of PBMCs or T cells enriched from blood (not recorded which). The receptors derive from a woman aged 30 to 39 who had recovered from COVID-19.

The chain uses TRBV18 and TRBJ2-4, with 7 bases matching TRBD1. With 3 bases clipped from V and 4 bases from J, the junction kept 3 bases outside the gene matches. The CDR3 runs to 14 residues. Looked up from germline, CDR1 is KGHSH and CDR2 is LQKENI. CDR3 nucleotides: TGTGCCAGCTCACCTCGGGACAGTAAAAACATTCAGTACTTC. Its translation: CASSPRDSKNIQYF.

The gene calls are TRBV7-2 and TRBJ1-4; D possibly corresponds to TRBD1 (5 bases). The V gene's germline CDR1 is SGHTA and CDR2 FQGNSA. The V end lost 5 bases, the J end lost 4 bases, and 11 bases lay between the germline ends. This CDR3 is built from 14 residues. CDR3 region: CASSVGGINEKLFF. The DNA for the CDR3 is TGTGCCAGCAGCGTGGGGGGGATTAATGAAAAACTGTTTTTT.

This chain links TRBV7-8 with TRBJ2-1, with TRBD2 identical over 9 bases. From germline, CDR1 is SGHVS and CDR2 FQNEAQ. This CDR3 has 15 amino acids. The V segment lost 5 bases and the J segment 6 bases; nucleotides outside the gene matches: 8. The CDR3 is CASSPPGLAANEQFF. The CDR3 nucleotides are TGTGCCAGCAGCCCTCCGGGACTAGCTGCCAATGAGCAGTTCTTC.

This chain joins TRBV19 and TRBJ1-1; D remains unclear. Germline lookup yields CDR1 LNHDA and CDR2 SQIVND (reference sequence). V lost 5 bases, J lost 0 bases, and 13 bases lay in between. The CDR3 runs to 15 residues. This CDR3 is CASSPTAAMNTEAFF. For the CDR3, the DNA is TGTGCCAGTAGTCCCACAGCAGCCATGAACACTGAAGCTTTCTTT.

V is TRBV19 and J is TRBJ1-4; 9 nucleotides match TRBD1. This CDR3 is built from 15 residues. The trim removed 4 bases at V and 8 bases at J, leaving 8 bases unmatched. Germline V gene lookup returns CDR1 LNHDA and CDR2 SQIVND (reference sequence). The CDR3 spells CASSTLQGAGEKLFF. DNA for the CDR3: TGTGCCAGTAGTACACTACAGGGGGCAGGGGAAAAACTGTTTTTT.

This rearrangement joins TRBV18 to TRBJ2-2; a possible D gene is TRBD1 (5 bases). CDR3 size: 14 residues. The germline V gene encodes CDR1 KGHSH and CDR2 LQKENI. V gave up 2 bases and J gave up 3 bases, with 7 bases separating them. CDR3 bases: TGTGCCAGCTCACCAGACAGCTACACCGGGGAGCTGTTTTTT. Amino acid sequence: CASSPDSYTGELFF.

This rearrangement joins TRBV25-1 to TRBJ2-3; 13 bases map to TRBD2. CDR3 length equals 15 residues. Germline CDR1 reads MGHDK; CDR2 reads SYGVNS. The J segment lost 1 base and the V segment lost 10 bases, leaving 5 bases of the junction unmatched. CDR3 loop: CATTGLAGGTDTQYF. The CDR3 nucleotides are TGTGCCACCACCGGACTAGCGGGGGGCACAGATACGCAGTATTTT.

This chain joins TRBV18 and TRBJ1-1, with unresolved D. Germline V gives CDR1 KGHSH, CDR2 LQKENI. This CDR3 comprises 16 residues. V was pared by 0 bases and J by 5 bases, with 16 bases between. CDR3 in amino acids: CASSPPAGGLRTEAFF. The CDR3 region has the DNA TGTGCCAGCTCACCACCCGCAGGAGGATTGAGAACTGAAGCTTTCTTT.

The chain has TRBV28 and TRBJ1-5; 7 bases align to TRBD1. Germline CDR1 MDHEN, CDR2 SYDVKM. The CDR3 has 15 amino acids. V shed 6 bases, J shed 8 bases, and the junction held 13 bases outside the gene matches. CDR3 region: CASSIVTRDSKPQHF. CDR3 nucleotides: TGTGCCAGCAGCATCGTGACCCGGGACAGCAAGCCCCAGCATTTT.

Only one count was recorded for this clone. The J gene is TRBJ2-1, the V gene TRBV7-2; D is possibly TRBD2 (5 bases). CDR3 size: 15 residues. V dropped 5 bases and J dropped 3 bases, with 14 bases sitting between them. Germline CDR1 reads SGHTA; CDR2 reads FQGNSA. CDR3 sequence: CASSPRGQSYNEQFF. The DNA of the CDR3 is TGTGCCAGCAGCCCCAGAGGGCAGAGCTACAATGAGCAGTTCTTC.

The V and J genes are TRBV19 and TRBJ1-6; tentative D call: TRBD1 (6 bases). This CDR3 has 16 amino acids. Between the trimmed V and J ends, which lost 3 bases and 5 bases, there was a span of 14 bases. Per germline, CDR1 LNHDA and CDR2 SQIVND (reference sequence). Here the CDR3 reads CASSIWQGFDNSPLHF. The DNA of the CDR3 is TGTGCCAGTAGTATCTGGCAGGGGTTCGATAATTCACCCCTCCACTTT.

Regarding this clone: Within the sample, other DNA sequences also encode this same CDR3. This chain links TRBV28 with TRBJ1-6; D is undetermined. The CDR3 runs 12 residues. V lost 6 bases and J 7 bases, leaving 7 bases between the germline ends. Germline V gene data show CDR1 as MDHEN and CDR2 as SYDVKM. The CDR3, as DNA: TGTGCCAGCAGCTCCGGGAATTCACCCCTCCACTTT. Translating it yields CASSSGNSPLHF.

The CDR3 DNA reads TGTGCCAGCAGCTTTGGACAGGGAAACACTGAAGCTTTCTTT. Translating it yields CASSFGQGNTEAFF. The V gene is TRBV7-2, the J gene TRBJ1-1; TRBD1 aligns across 8 bases. The germline V gene encodes CDR1 SGHTA and CDR2 FQGNSA. The V gene end was trimmed by 3 bases and the J gene end by 2 bases; junction bases not matched to a gene: 2. The CDR3 is 14 residues long.

This sequence joins TRBV4-1 and TRBJ1-5; no clear D gene. The CDR3 spans 16 residues. Trimming left V 0 bases short and J 2 bases short, with 11 bases between. Germline values: CDR1 MGHRA, CDR2 YSYEKL. CDR3 protein: CASSQDVELRNQPQHF. The CDR3 DNA is TGCGCCAGCAGCCAAGATGTGGAGTTACGCAATCAGCCCCAGCATTTT.

J is TRBJ1-6 and V is TRBV18, with 7 bases fitting TRBD1. CDR1 is KGHSH, CDR2 LQKENI, per germline. V was pared by 3 bases and J by 7 bases, with 15 bases of the junction left unmatched. The CDR3 has 18 residues. The CDR3 DNA reads TGTGCCAGCTCACCTTTATCCGGGACAGCACTCAGGAATTCACCCCTCCACTTT. Translating gives CASSPLSGTALRNSPLHF.

The gene calls are TRBV5-4 and TRBJ2-2; 8 nucleotides align to TRBD2. The CDR3 is 16 amino acids. Germline V gene data show CDR1 as SGHNT and CDR2 as YYREEE (reference sequence). V dropped 0 bases and J dropped 4; count of bases not matched to a gene: 5. The CDR3 DNA follows: TGTGCCAGCAGCTTGGTAGCGGGGACTGCCACCGGGGAGCTGTTTTTT. This sequence encodes CASSLVAGTATGELFF.

The chain joins TRBV11-3 to TRBJ1-5; perhaps TRBD1 as D (6 bases). The CDR3 consists of 18 residues. V shed 0 bases and J shed 8 bases, with 23 bases lying between them. The germline CDR1 and CDR2 sequences are SGHNT and YENEEA. CDR3 residues: CASSLDGIISGGMEPQHF. DNA for the CDR3: TGTGCCAGCAGCTTAGATGGTATTATCTCGGGGGGCATGGAGCCCCAGCATTTT. Looking up the rest from reference TRBV11-3 and TRBJ1-5 gives the full variable domain: EAGVVQSPRYKIIEKKQPVAFWCNPISGHNTLYWYLQNLGQGPELLIRYENEEAVDDSQLPKDRFSAERLKGVDSTLKIQPAELGDSAVYLCASSLDGIISGGMEPQHFGDGTRLSIL.